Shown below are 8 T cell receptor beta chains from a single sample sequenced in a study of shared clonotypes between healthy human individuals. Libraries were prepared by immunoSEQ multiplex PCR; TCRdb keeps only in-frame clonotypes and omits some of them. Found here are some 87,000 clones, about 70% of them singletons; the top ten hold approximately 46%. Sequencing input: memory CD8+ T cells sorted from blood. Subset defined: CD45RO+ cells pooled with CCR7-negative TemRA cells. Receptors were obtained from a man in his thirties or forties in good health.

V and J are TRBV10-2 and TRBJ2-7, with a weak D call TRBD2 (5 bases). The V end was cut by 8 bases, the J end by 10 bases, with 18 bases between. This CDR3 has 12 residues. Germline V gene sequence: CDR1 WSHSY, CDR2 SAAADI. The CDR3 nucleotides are TGCGCCAGCGCATGGACTTCCGAAGGACAGTACTTC. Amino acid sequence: CASAWTSEGQYF.

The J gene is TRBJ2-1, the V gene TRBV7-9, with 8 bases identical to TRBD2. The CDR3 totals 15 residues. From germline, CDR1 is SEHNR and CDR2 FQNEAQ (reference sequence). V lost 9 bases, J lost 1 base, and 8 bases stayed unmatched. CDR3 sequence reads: CASSSGPDSYNEQFF. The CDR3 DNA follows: TGTGCCAGTTCTAGCGGGCCCGATTCCTACAATGAGCAGTTCTTC.

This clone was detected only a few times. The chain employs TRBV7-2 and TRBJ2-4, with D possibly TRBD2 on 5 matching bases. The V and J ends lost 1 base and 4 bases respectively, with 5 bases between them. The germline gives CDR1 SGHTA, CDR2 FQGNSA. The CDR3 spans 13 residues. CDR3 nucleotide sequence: TGTGCCAGCAGCTTAGGGACTAAAAACATTCAGTACTTC. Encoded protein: CASSLGTKNIQYF.

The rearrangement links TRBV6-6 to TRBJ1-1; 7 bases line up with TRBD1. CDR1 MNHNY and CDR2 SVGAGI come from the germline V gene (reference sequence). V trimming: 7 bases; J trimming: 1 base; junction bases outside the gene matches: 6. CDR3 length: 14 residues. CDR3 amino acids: CASTIDRANTEAFF. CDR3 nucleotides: TGTGCCAGCACCATAGACAGGGCGAACACTGAAGCTTTCTTT.

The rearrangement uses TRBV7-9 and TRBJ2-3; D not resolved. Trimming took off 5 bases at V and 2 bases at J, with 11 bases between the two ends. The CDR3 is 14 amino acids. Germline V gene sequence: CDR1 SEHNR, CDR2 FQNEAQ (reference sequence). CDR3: CASSGSGFTDTQYF. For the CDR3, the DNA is TGTGCCAGCAGCGGTTCGGGCTTCACAGATACGCAGTATTTT.

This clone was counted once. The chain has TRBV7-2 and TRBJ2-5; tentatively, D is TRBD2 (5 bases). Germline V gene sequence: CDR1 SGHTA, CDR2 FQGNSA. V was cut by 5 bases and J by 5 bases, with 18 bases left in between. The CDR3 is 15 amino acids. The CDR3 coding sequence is TGTGCCAGCAGCCTAAACGGACTGCTAGAGGAGACCCAGTACTTC. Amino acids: CASSLNGLLEETQYF.

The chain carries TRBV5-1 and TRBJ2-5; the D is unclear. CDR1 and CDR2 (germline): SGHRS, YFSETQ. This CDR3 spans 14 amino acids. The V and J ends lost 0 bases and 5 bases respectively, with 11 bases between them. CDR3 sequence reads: CASSLDGVGETQYF. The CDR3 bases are TGCGCCAGCAGCTTGGATGGGGTTGGTGAGACCCAGTACTTC.

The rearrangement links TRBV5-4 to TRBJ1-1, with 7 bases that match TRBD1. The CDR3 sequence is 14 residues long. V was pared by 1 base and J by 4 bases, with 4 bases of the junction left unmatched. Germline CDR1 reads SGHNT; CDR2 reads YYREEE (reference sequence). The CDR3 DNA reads TGTGCCAGCAGCTTGCGACAGGGTAGCACTGAAGCTTTCTTT. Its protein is CASSLRQGSTEAFF.